This T cell receptor (beta chain) was sequenced in a study of Ad26.COV2.S vaccination and SARS-CoV-2 variants. On the study more broadly: The vaccine Ad26.COV2.S was put into the muscle once, or twice with 56 days between.

Regarding treatment: about 20 received Ad26.COV2.S at low or high dose, single or two shots; 5 received placebo; per-sample allocation not given. It was on day 63 after the first vaccine or placebo injection that samples were taken. Notes on the study in general: Breadth of non-spike TCRs did not differ between vaccinees and placebo recipients. Analyses of TCR breadth and depth may have underestimated total T cell responses.

Using immunoSEQ multiplex PCR, the repertoire was profiled, and TCRdb retains in-frame clones only, with some absent. The sample carries roughly 350,000 clones, roughly 84% recorded once. A remark on this clone: Its antigen is not known.

This clonotype originated in a person between 18 and 59 years old who received the Ad26.COV2.S COVID-19 vaccine or a placebo. Sample: peripheral blood, taken in a trial of Ad26.COV2.S vaccine versus placebo.

The DNA of the CDR3 is TGTGCCAGCAGTGAAGGAGGTCACAGCAATCAGCCCCAGCATTTT. This sequence encodes CASSEGGHSNQPQHF. V is TRBV2 and J is TRBJ1-5; D is uncertain. The CDR3 loop spans 15 amino acids. CDR1 SNHLY and CDR2 FYNNEI come from the germline V gene. With 1 base removed from V and 1 base from J, the gap between germline ends came to 8 bases.